A selection of T cell receptor beta chains follows, all from one sample in a study of control samples from healthy donors and cancer patients. Libraries were prepared by immunoSEQ multiplex PCR; TCRdb keeps only in-frame clonotypes and omits some of them. The sample holds around 82,000 clones, around 87% seen once. Sequenced material: blood. Receptors originate from a man between 45 and 60 years old in good health. CDR3s include the opening cysteine and the closing phenylalanine or tryptophan. The order of the fields is CDR3 length, J gene, V gene, CDR3 protein.

CDR3 length: 12; J gene: TRBJ1-5; V gene: TRBV15; CDR3 protein: CATSRGYQPQHF
CDR3 length: 14; J gene: TRBJ1-5; V gene: TRBV3-1/TRBV3-2; CDR3 protein: CASKGGNSNQPQHF
CDR3 length: 15; J gene: TRBJ1-1; V gene: TRBV30; CDR3 protein: CAWRRPAIMNTEAFF
CDR3 length: 11; J gene: TRBJ2-5; V gene: TRBV19; CDR3 protein: CASSQGGRGYF
CDR3 length: 16; J gene: TRBJ2-4; V gene: TRBV19; CDR3 protein: CASSFGQGRGLNIQYF
CDR3 length: 15; J gene: TRBJ1-1; V gene: TRBV2; CDR3 protein: CASSERGVMNTEAFF
CDR3 length: 15; J gene: TRBJ1-2; V gene: TRBV7-2; CDR3 protein: CASSDRGQGADGYTF
CDR3 length: 9; J gene: TRBJ1-4; V gene: TRBV10-1; CDR3 protein: CATSGTGNF
CDR3 length: 12; J gene: TRBJ2-1; V gene: TRBV6-5; CDR3 protein: CASSLSHNEQFF
CDR3 length: 14; J gene: TRBJ2-2; V gene: TRBV25-1; CDR3 protein: CASSQQGGTGELFF
CDR3 length: 18; J gene: TRBJ1-5; V gene: TRBV13; CDR3 protein: CASSLGLAGGEGNQPQHF
CDR3 length: 12; J gene: TRBJ1-3; V gene: TRBV7-9; CDR3 protein: CATGTDGNTIYF
CDR3 length: 10; J gene: TRBJ1-1; V gene: TRBV30; CDR3 protein: CAWRSEEAFF
CDR3 length: 12; J gene: TRBJ2-5; V gene: TRBV7-2; CDR3 protein: CASTTRDGTQYF
CDR3 length: 16; J gene: TRBJ2-3; V gene: TRBV30; CDR3 protein: CAWTLADSSSTDTQYF
CDR3 length: 18; J gene: TRBJ2-7; V gene: TRBV5-6; CDR3 protein: CASSSDRGRVAEPYEQYF
CDR3 length: 16; J gene: TRBJ2-7; V gene: TRBV7-9; CDR3 protein: CASSPLGQVASYEQYF
CDR3 length: 11; J gene: TRBJ2-1; V gene: TRBV3-1/TRBV3-2; CDR3 protein: CASSNVREQFF
CDR3 length: 15; J gene: TRBJ1-3; V gene: TRBV4-3; CDR3 protein: CASSQLLGQGNTIYF
CDR3 length: 15; J gene: TRBJ1-5; V gene: TRBV5-1; CDR3 protein: CASSLFGQSNQPQHF
CDR3 length: 14; J gene: TRBJ2-2; V gene: TRBV6-2/TRBV6-3; CDR3 protein: CASSYEPGPGELFF
CDR3 length: 15; J gene: TRBJ2-3; V gene: TRBV13; CDR3 protein: CASSLDPGGADTQYF